A selection of T cell receptor beta chains follows, all from one sample in a study of OX40 agonist ivuxolimab in advanced cancers. Generated by immunoSEQ multiplex PCR, the TCRdb table keeps only in-frame clones and is missing some. The sample lists 14,000 or so clones, roughly 89% occurring once. The source material was CD4+ or CD8+ T cells sorted from blood, sampled in a trial of the OX40 agonist ivuxolimab. The receptors come from an adult with an advanced solid tumor such as melanoma, head and neck, liver or kidney cancer. Both conserved end residues are part of each CDR3. Each record gives: clone size, J gene, V gene, D gene, CDR3 protein, CDR3 DNA. A D gene is named only where the DNA matches it firmly. Where a row states a size, it is once, few, many or the class of an expanded clone; other rows omit it.

clone_size: .
j_call: TRBJ1-1
v_call: TRBV7-9
d_call: TRBD1
cdr3_aa: CASSPGAGGGWAEAFF
cdr3_nt: TGTGCCAGCAGCCCTGGGGCAGGGGGCGGGTGGGCTGAAGCTTTCTTT

clone_size: .
j_call: TRBJ1-3
v_call: TRBV5-1
d_call: TRBD1
cdr3_aa: CASSPGTGVGNTIYF
cdr3_nt: TGCGCCAGCAGCCCCGGGACAGGGGTTGGAAACACCATATATTTT

clone_size: .
j_call: TRBJ2-5
v_call: TRBV5-6
d_call: .
cdr3_aa: CASSLPLASQETQYF
cdr3_nt: TGTGCCAGCAGCCTCCCCCTAGCGAGCCAAGAGACCCAGTACTTC

clone_size: .
j_call: TRBJ2-3
v_call: TRBV4-1
d_call: .
cdr3_aa: CASSQVDLVPYPNTQYF
cdr3_nt: TGCGCCAGCAGCCAAGTGGACCTCGTACCGTACCCCAATACGCAGTATTTT

clone_size: .
j_call: TRBJ2-1
v_call: TRBV6-5
d_call: .
cdr3_aa: CASSYSAGEYNEQFF
cdr3_nt: TGTGCCAGCAGTTACTCGGCAGGCGAGTACAATGAGCAGTTCTTC

clone_size: once
j_call: TRBJ2-1
v_call: TRBV14
d_call: TRBD2
cdr3_aa: CASNSLAASSYNEQFF
cdr3_nt: TGTGCCAGCAACTCACTAGCGGCCAGCTCCTACAATGAGCAGTTCTTC

clone_size: few
j_call: TRBJ1-5
v_call: TRBV20-1
d_call: .
cdr3_aa: CSARDQEPQHF
cdr3_nt: TGCAGTGCTAGAGATCAGGAGCCCCAGCATTTT

clone_size: .
j_call: TRBJ1-1
v_call: TRBV2
d_call: TRBD1
cdr3_aa: CASSWTGTGMNTEAFF
cdr3_nt: TGTGCCAGCAGTTGGACCGGGACAGGGATGAACACTGAAGCTTTCTTT

clone_size: once
j_call: TRBJ1-1
v_call: TRBV19
d_call: TRBD1
cdr3_aa: CASIGTEQNTEAFF
cdr3_nt: TGTGCCAGTATCGGGACAGAACAGAACACTGAAGCTTTCTTT

clone_size: .
j_call: TRBJ2-1
v_call: TRBV4-1
d_call: .
cdr3_aa: CASSSASSYNEQFF
cdr3_nt: TGCGCCAGCAGCTCCGCGAGCTCCTACAATGAGCAGTTCTTC

clone_size: .
j_call: TRBJ2-3
v_call: TRBV29-1
d_call: .
cdr3_aa: CSVVEGQITDTQYF
cdr3_nt: TGCAGCGTTGTAGAAGGACAGATCACAGATACGCAGTATTTT

clone_size: .
j_call: TRBJ2-1
v_call: TRBV4-2
d_call: TRBD2
cdr3_aa: CASSQDWGTSGGGEQFF
cdr3_nt: TGTGCCAGCAGCCAAGATTGGGGGACTAGCGGGGGTGGGGAGCAGTTCTTC

clone_size: .
j_call: TRBJ2-5
v_call: TRBV20-1
d_call: .
cdr3_aa: CSASSRETQYF
cdr3_nt: TGCAGTGCTAGCTCTAGAGAGACCCAGTACTTC

clone_size: few
j_call: TRBJ1-5
v_call: TRBV5-1
d_call: .
cdr3_aa: CASSLGPDQPQHF
cdr3_nt: TGCGCCAGCAGCTTGGGGCCTGATCAGCCCCAGCATTTT

clone_size: .
j_call: TRBJ1-1
v_call: TRBV12-5
d_call: .
cdr3_aa: CASGLREGNTEAFF
cdr3_nt: TGTGCTAGTGGTTTAAGGGAGGGAAACACTGAAGCTTTCTTT

clone_size: .
j_call: TRBJ1-5
v_call: TRBV4-3
d_call: .
cdr3_aa: CASSQEGGVHQPQHF
cdr3_nt: TGCGCCAGCAGCCAAGAGGGGGGGGTACATCAGCCCCAGCATTTT

clone_size: .
j_call: TRBJ1-2
v_call: TRBV5-1
d_call: TRBD1
cdr3_aa: CASSQGATGYTF
cdr3_nt: TGCGCCAGCAGCCAGGGGGCTACGGGCTACACCTTC

clone_size: .
j_call: TRBJ1-6
v_call: TRBV6-4
d_call: .
cdr3_aa: CASSEWLYNSPLHF
cdr3_nt: TGTGCCAGCAGTGAGTGGCTCTATAATTCACCCCTCCACTTT

clone_size: .
j_call: TRBJ1-5
v_call: TRBV7-2
d_call: TRBD1
cdr3_aa: CASSSLTLRGHQPQHF
cdr3_nt: TGTGCCAGCAGCTCCCTTACCCTCAGGGGGCATCAGCCCCAGCATTTT

clone_size: .
j_call: TRBJ2-2
v_call: TRBV5-6
d_call: TRBD2
cdr3_aa: CASSLERGARTGELFF
cdr3_nt: TGTGCCAGCAGCTTGGAGCGGGGGGCGCGGACCGGGGAGCTGTTTTTT

clone_size: .
j_call: TRBJ1-2
v_call: TRBV18
d_call: .
cdr3_aa: CASSPSVREGGYTF
cdr3_nt: TGTGCCAGCTCACCAAGTGTCCGGGAAGGAGGCTACACCTTC

clone_size: .
j_call: TRBJ2-7
v_call: TRBV19
d_call: TRBD1
cdr3_aa: CASSIVGTARTNEQYF
cdr3_nt: TGTGCCAGTAGTATAGTCGGGACAGCCCGGACCAACGAGCAGTACTTC

clone_size: .
j_call: TRBJ2-7
v_call: TRBV4-3
d_call: .
cdr3_aa: CASSRSKNYEQYF
cdr3_nt: TGCGCCAGCAGCAGGAGTAAAAACTACGAGCAGTACTTC

clone_size: .
j_call: TRBJ2-4
v_call: TRBV5-5
d_call: .
cdr3_aa: CASSLEGQAPVNRYF
cdr3_nt: TGTGCCAGCAGCTTGGAAGGGCAGGCCCCAGTTAATCGTTACTTC

clone_size: few
j_call: TRBJ2-6
v_call: TRBV27
d_call: .
cdr3_aa: CASSPGRLSGANVLTF
cdr3_nt: TGTGCCAGCAGTCCGGGACGTCTCTCTGGGGCCAACGTCCTGACTTTC

clone_size: .
j_call: TRBJ1-1
v_call: TRBV15
d_call: .
cdr3_aa: CATSLRGNTEAFF
cdr3_nt: TGTGCCACCAGCTTACGGGGAAACACTGAAGCTTTCTTT

clone_size: once
j_call: TRBJ2-4
v_call: TRBV21-1
d_call: .
cdr3_aa: CASSKVKVAGGHLAKNIQYF
cdr3_nt: TGTGCCAGCAGCAAAGTGAAGGTAGCGGGGGGGCATTTAGCCAAAAACATTCAGTACTTC

clone_size: .
j_call: TRBJ1-6
v_call: TRBV5-1
d_call: TRBD1
cdr3_aa: CASSLVNPQGGNSPLHF
cdr3_nt: TGCGCCAGCAGCTTAGTAAACCCACAGGGGGGGAATTCACCCCTCCACTTT

clone_size: .
j_call: TRBJ2-5
v_call: TRBV5-1
d_call: .
cdr3_aa: CASGEGGGQETQYF
cdr3_nt: TGCGCCAGCGGAGAGGGAGGTGGGCAAGAGACCCAGTACTTC

clone_size: .
j_call: TRBJ1-5
v_call: TRBV14
d_call: TRBD1
cdr3_aa: CASSSWTGEPQHF
cdr3_nt: TGTGCCAGCAGCTCCTGGACAGGGGAACCCCAGCATTTT

clone_size: once
j_call: TRBJ2-1
v_call: TRBV7-9
d_call: .
cdr3_aa: CASSLYRGAYNEQFF
cdr3_nt: TGTGCCAGCAGCTTATACCGCGGGGCCTACAATGAGCAGTTCTTC

clone_size: .
j_call: TRBJ1-2
v_call: TRBV7-9
d_call: TRBD1
cdr3_aa: CATDRGNGYTF
cdr3_nt: TGTGCCACGGACAGGGGCAACGGCTACACCTTC

clone_size: .
j_call: TRBJ2-5
v_call: TRBV2
d_call: TRBD2
cdr3_aa: CASGRGGVETQYF
cdr3_nt: TGTGCCAGCGGGCGGGGGGGCGTTGAGACCCAGTACTTC

clone_size: .
j_call: TRBJ2-2
v_call: TRBV11-3
d_call: .
cdr3_aa: CASSGLTGTGELFF
cdr3_nt: TGTGCCAGCAGCGGGTTAACAGGGACCGGGGAGCTGTTTTTT

clone_size: .
j_call: TRBJ1-4
v_call: TRBV10-3
d_call: .
cdr3_aa: CAISESSYEKLFF
cdr3_nt: TGTGCCATCAGTGAGTCCAGCTATGAAAAACTGTTTTTT

clone_size: .
j_call: TRBJ2-7
v_call: TRBV4-3
d_call: .
cdr3_aa: CASSQWRGANEQYF
cdr3_nt: TGCGCCAGCAGCCAATGGCGCGGGGCGAACGAGCAGTACTTC

clone_size: .
j_call: TRBJ1-2
v_call: TRBV19
d_call: .
cdr3_aa: CASSIGYRVGYGYTF
cdr3_nt: TGTGCCAGTAGTATAGGATACAGGGTTGGCTATGGCTACACCTTC

clone_size: .
j_call: TRBJ2-4
v_call: TRBV2
d_call: TRBD1
cdr3_aa: CASSEFAGQGSKNIQYF
cdr3_nt: TGTGCCAGCAGCGAGTTCGCTGGACAGGGGTCCAAAAACATTCAGTACTTC

clone_size: .
j_call: TRBJ2-5
v_call: TRBV10-2
d_call: TRBD2
cdr3_aa: CASQVGLAGGYQETQYF
cdr3_nt: TGCGCCAGTCAGGTGGGACTAGCGGGGGGGTACCAAGAGACCCAGTACTTC

clone_size: .
j_call: TRBJ2-3
v_call: TRBV14
d_call: TRBD2
cdr3_aa: CASSQWTSGDTQYF
cdr3_nt: TGTGCCAGCAGCCAATGGACTAGCGGAGATACGCAGTATTTT

clone_size: .
j_call: TRBJ2-3
v_call: TRBV5-6
d_call: .
cdr3_aa: CASSLVSAGTDTQYF
cdr3_nt: TGTGCCAGCAGCTTGGTGTCGGCTGGTACAGATACGCAGTATTTT